This TCR beta chain was identified in a study of blood T cells in healthy people across ages. Comments on this clonotype: Antigen: not known.

The ends lost 5 bases at V and 4 bases at J; junction bases unmatched: 5. Germline V lookup: CDR1 SGHTA, CDR2 FQGNSA. The CDR3 is 15 residues long. Study-wide findings and caveats: Not knowing donor CMV status may have confounded expanded clonotype changes.

A sample-barcoded 5' primer and a J-beta primer mix were used in a second PCR of roughly 7 to 12 cycles. TCRdb recomputed calls from the 5' RACE reads with MiXCR, one row per CDR3 protein. This table has some 940,000 distinct CDR3 sequences, about 28% appearing once. The data also belong to a second study, concerning T cells of mothers and their children.

The V gene is TRBV7-2, the J gene TRBJ1-6; 7 nucleotides line up with TRBD1. Sequencing used blood. This receptor was identified in a middle-aged woman in good health. This CDR3 reads CASSTRDSYNSPLHF. The CDR3 DNA follows: TGTGCCAGCAGCACCCGGGACAGTTATAATTCACCCCTCCACTTT.